A single TCR beta chain is shown here with its context. Per the original data handling: Amplifying reference gene primers gave estimates of nucleated cell counts. Sequencing was performed with immunoSEQ multiplex PCR; in TCRdb, only in-frame clones are kept and a portion is missing. Clonal size and the V and J genes are those of that table, whereas D and trimming came from the DNA. The repertoire consists of fewer than 80,000 clones, with roughly 78% occurring once and the leading ten covering around 9.7%. This entry is derived from a study of blood T cell repertoires in COVID-19. Deletions cut 0 bases from V and 2 bases from J, with 13 bases between. The CDR3 runs 16 residues. Germline loops: CDR1 SGHTA, CDR2 FQGNSA.

Input material: peripheral blood. This chain connects TRBV7-2 to TRBJ2-5; possibly TRBD1 for D (5 bases). The TCR comes from a human donor in a cohort sampled during active COVID-19. The CDR3 is CASSLAIDRRQETQYF. Written as DNA, the CDR3 is TGTGCCAGCAGCTTAGCCATCGACAGACGGCAAGAGACCCAGTACTTC. The full variable domain, its missing parts supplied by reference TRBV7-2 and TRBJ2-5, is GAGVSQSPSNKVTEKGKDVELRCDPISGHTALYWYRQSLGQGLEFLIYFQGNSAPDKSGLPSDRFSAERTGGSVSTLTIQRTQQEDSAVYLCASSLAIDRRQETQYFGPGTRLLVL.